The 3 T cell receptor beta chains below come from one sample, sequenced in a study of cytomegalovirus exposure and HLA in healthy donors. PCR primers comprised 60 Vbeta and 13 Jbeta primers. The method was immunoSEQ multiplex PCR; TCRdb's version includes in-frame clones alone and lacks a portion of them. The sample carries roughly 190,000 clones, around 79% recorded once. The sequencing sample was made of PBMCs. These receptors came from a woman between 18 and 29 years old in good health and CMV-seronegative.

The V call is TRBV7-2, the J call TRBJ2-3; D is unclear. Per germline, CDR1 SGHTA and CDR2 FQGNSA. V was clipped by 5 bases and J by 2 bases, with 14 bases between them. The CDR3 spans 15 residues. The CDR3, as DNA: TGTGCCAGCAGCCCGGCGCGGCGGTTCACAGATACGCAGTATTTT. It codes for CASSPARRFTDTQYF.

In its sample, this clone was seen once. The chain carries TRBV28 and TRBJ1-2, with a tentative D call TRBD1 (6 bases). Germline values: CDR1 MDHEN, CDR2 SYDVKM. Trimming took off 3 bases at V and 0 bases at J, with 11 bases between the two ends. CDR3 length: 15 residues. CDR3 bases: TGTGCCAGCAGTTTTACCGGGACAACTAACTATGGCTACACCTTC. This codes for CASSFTGTTNYGYTF.

This clone showed up just once. V gene TRBV5-5 combines with J gene TRBJ2-7; D remains ambiguous. Germline-derived CDR1 and CDR2 are SGHKS and YYEKEE (reference sequence). The V gene lost 3 bases and the J gene lost 6 bases, with 7 bases spanning the gap. The CDR3 consists of 11 residues. The CDR3 coding sequence is TGTGCCAGCAGCTATGGGCGCGAGCAGTACTTC. This encodes CASSYGREQYF.